The T cell receptor beta chain described here comes from a study of blood T cell repertoires in COVID-19. About the study: Sample material is recorded as cDNA or gDNA derived from T cells, B-cell-depleted T cells, or PBMCs.

Living in 24 US areas, the participants were between 18 and 89 years of age. Participant-reported clinical history was the basis for cohort assignment. Profiling relied on immunoSEQ multiplex PCR, and the TCRdb table lists in-frame clones only, not all of them. The sample consists of 250,000 to 300,000 clones, roughly four fifths of them appearing once. This receptor was identified in a man between 25 and 39 years old with acute COVID-19. Material for sequencing was PBMCs or T cells enriched from blood (not recorded which).

CDR3 sequence: CASSTHRDRGNSNQPQHF. The CDR3 DNA reads as TGTGCCAGCAGTACGCACCGGGACAGGGGGAATAGCAATCAGCCCCAGCATTTT. This chain uses TRBV27 with TRBJ1-5; the match to TRBD1 covers 11 bases. The V gene's germline CDR1 is MNHEY and CDR2 SMNVEV (reference sequence). The length of the CDR3 is 18 residues. With V trimmed by 5 bases and J by 0 bases, 9 bases remained unmatched.